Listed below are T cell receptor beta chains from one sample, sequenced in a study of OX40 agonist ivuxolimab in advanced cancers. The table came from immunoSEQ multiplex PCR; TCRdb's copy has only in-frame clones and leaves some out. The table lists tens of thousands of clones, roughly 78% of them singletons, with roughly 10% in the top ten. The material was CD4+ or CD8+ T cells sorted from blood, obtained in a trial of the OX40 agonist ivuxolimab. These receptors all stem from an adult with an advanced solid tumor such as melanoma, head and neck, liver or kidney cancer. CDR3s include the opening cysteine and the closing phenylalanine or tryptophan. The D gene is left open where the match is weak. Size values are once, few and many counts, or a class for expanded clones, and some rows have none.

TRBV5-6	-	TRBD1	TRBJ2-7	TGTGCCAGCAGCACCCCTGGGACAGGCATTTACGAGCAGTACTTC	CASSTPGTGIYEQYF
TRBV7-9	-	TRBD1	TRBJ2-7	TGTGCCAGCAGCCACGGACAGGGGTTGAGCTCCTACGAGCAGTACTTC	CASSHGQGLSSYEQYF
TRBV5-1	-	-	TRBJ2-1	TGCGCCAGCAGCTTGAACTTGTGGAATGAGCAGTTCTTC	CASSLNLWNEQFF
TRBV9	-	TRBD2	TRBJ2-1	TGTGCCAGCAGCTCTTCACTAGCGGGAGGGTCCTATGAGCAGTTCTTC	CASSSSLAGGSYEQFF
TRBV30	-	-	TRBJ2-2	TGTGCCTGGAATCCACTGGCGAGCAACACCGGGGAGCTGTTTTTT	CAWNPLASNTGELFF
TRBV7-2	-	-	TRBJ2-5	TGTGCCAGCAGCTTAGTTCACAGCCAAGAGACCCAGTACTTC	CASSLVHSQETQYF
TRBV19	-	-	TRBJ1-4	TGTGCCAGTAATACGGGGGACAACACAAATGAAAAACTGTTTTTT	CASNTGDNTNEKLFF
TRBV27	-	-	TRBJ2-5	TGTGCCAGCAGCAAAGGGCCGGTCCAAGAGACCCAGTACTTC	CASSKGPVQETQYF
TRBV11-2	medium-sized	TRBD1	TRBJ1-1	TGTGCCAGCAGCGCTAACAGGGGCCTGAACACTGAAGCTTTCTTT	CASSANRGLNTEAFF
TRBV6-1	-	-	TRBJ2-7	TGTGCCAGCAAGTTGGGCTCCTACGAGCAGTACTTC	CASKLGSYEQYF
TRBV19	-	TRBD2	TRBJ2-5	TGTGCCAGTAGAAAAATAAGCGGGGGGCAGAGAGAGACCCAGTACTTC	CASRKISGGQRETQYF
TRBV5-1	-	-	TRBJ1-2	TGCGCCAGCAGCCAGGACAGCTATGGCTACACCTTC	CASSQDSYGYTF
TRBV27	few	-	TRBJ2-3	TGTGCCAGCAGTTTGTCCACAGGGACTATCTGGGCCCACACACATGATACGCAGTATTTT	CASSLSTGTIWAHTHDTQYF
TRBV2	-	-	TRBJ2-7	TGTGCCAGCCGCGGAGGAATTTACGAGCAGTACTTC	CASRGGIYEQYF
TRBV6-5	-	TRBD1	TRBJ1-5	TGTGCCAGCAGACCAGGGACAGGGGGTCAGCCCCAGCATTTT	CASRPGTGGQPQHF
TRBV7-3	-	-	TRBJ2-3	TGTGCCAGCAGCTTAAGAGGCGGGGACACTAGCACAGATACGCAGTATTTT	CASSLRGGDTSTDTQYF
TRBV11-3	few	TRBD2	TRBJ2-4	TGTGCCAGCAGCTTAGATGGAGGAAATAGCGGGAGCATGACCAAAAACATTCAGTACTTC	CASSLDGGNSGSMTKNIQYF
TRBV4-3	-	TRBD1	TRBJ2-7	TGCGCCAGCAGCCCGGATACCGGGACAGCCTTCGAGCAGTACTTC	CASSPDTGTAFEQYF
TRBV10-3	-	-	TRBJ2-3	TGTGCCATCAGTTACGACGGGGATACGCAGTATTTT	CAISYDGDTQYF
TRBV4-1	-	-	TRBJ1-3	TGCGCCAGCAGCCAAGAAAGGAGCTCTGGAAACACCATATATTTT	CASSQERSSGNTIYF
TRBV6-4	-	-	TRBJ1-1	TGTGCCAGCAGTCCACAGGGATTCGGGGTCACTGAAGCTTTCTTT	CASSPQGFGVTEAFF
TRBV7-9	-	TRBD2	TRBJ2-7	TGTGCCAGCAGCTTACCTCTTCGGCTAGCGGGGGATCTTCGGGAGCAGTACTTC	CASSLPLRLAGDLREQYF
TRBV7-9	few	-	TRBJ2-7	TGTGCCAGCAGCTCACGATTCGGCCACGAGCAGTACTTC	CASSSRFGHEQYF
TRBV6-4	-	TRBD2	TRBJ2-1	TGTGCCAGCTCCACTCTCCCGGGGGGGCTGAACGATGAGCAGTTCTTC	CASSTLPGGLNDEQFF
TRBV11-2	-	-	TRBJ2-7	TGTGCCAGCAGCTTAGGGACCCGCGACGAGCAGTACTTC	CASSLGTRDEQYF
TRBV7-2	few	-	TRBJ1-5	TGTGCCAGCAGCTTAACGCGTAGCAATCAGCCCCAGCATTTT	CASSLTRSNQPQHF
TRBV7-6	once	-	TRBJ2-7	TGTGCCAGCAGCTCTCAACAGGGTTCCTCCTACGAGCAGTACTTC	CASSSQQGSSYEQYF
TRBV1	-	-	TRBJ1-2	TGCACCAGCAGATACAAGAGGCAGGGCTCCTATGGCTACACCTTC	CTSRYKRQGSYGYTF
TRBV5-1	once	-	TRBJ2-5	TGCGCCAGCAGCTTGGGAGAGCTGGGGACCCAGTACTTC	CASSLGELGTQYF
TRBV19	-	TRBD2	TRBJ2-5	TGTGCCAGTCGGAAAGCGGGAGCGGAGGGCCAAGAGACCCAGTACTTC	CASRKAGAEGQETQYF
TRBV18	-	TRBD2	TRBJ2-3	TGTGCCAGCTCGCAACTAGCGGGTCCATCTAGCACAGATACGCAGTATTTT	CASSQLAGPSSTDTQYF
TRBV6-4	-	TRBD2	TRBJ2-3	TGTGCCAGCAGTGCTAGGCGGGAGGAGGCAGATACGCAGTATTTT	CASSARREEADTQYF
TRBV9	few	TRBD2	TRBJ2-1	TGTGCCAGCAGCGTAGGAGCGGGAGTCCACAATGAGCAGTTCTTC	CASSVGAGVHNEQFF
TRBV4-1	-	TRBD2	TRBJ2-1	TGCGCCAGCAGCCCCCCGCACAGTAGCGGGGGATACAATGAGCAGTTCTTC	CASSPPHSSGGYNEQFF
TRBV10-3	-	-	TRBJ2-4	TGTGCCATCAGTGAGTCAGGTGGGGCAGACAGTCGGCTTCAGTACTTC	CAISESGGADSRLQYF
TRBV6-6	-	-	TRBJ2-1	TGTGCCAGCAGTTTACGATACGGGTCCTACAATGAGCAGTTCTTC	CASSLRYGSYNEQFF
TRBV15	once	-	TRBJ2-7	TGTGCCACCAGCAGAGGGACAGCTATACAGGCGTACTTC	CATSRGTAIQAYF
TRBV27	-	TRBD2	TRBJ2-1	TGTGCCAGCAGGTGGGGACTAGCGCCCTACAATGAGCAGTTCTTC	CASRWGLAPYNEQFF
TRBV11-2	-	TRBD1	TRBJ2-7	TGTGCCAGCAGCTCCGCCCTTACGGGGACAGACAGAACCTACGAGCAGTACTTC	CASSSALTGTDRTYEQYF
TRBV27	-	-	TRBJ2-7	TGTGCCACCTCGTTTGGGACTTCTCGGGAGCAGTACTTC	CATSFGTSREQYF
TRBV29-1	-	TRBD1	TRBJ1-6	TGCAGCGTCCTATCCGGGACAGGGAATTCACCCCTCCACTTT	CSVLSGTGNSPLHF
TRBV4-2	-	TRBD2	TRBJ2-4	TGTGCCAGCAGCCAAGATTTAGGACTAGGGACAAACATTCAGTACTTC	CASSQDLGLGTNIQYF
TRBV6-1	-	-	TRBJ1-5	TGTGCCAGCAGTGCTCGACACATGCTGGTGGAAAATCAGCCCCAGCATTTT	CASSARHMLVENQPQHF
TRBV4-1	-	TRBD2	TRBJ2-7	TGCGCCAGCAGCCAAGGTAGACTAGCGGGAGTCTACGAGCAGTACTTC	CASSQGRLAGVYEQYF
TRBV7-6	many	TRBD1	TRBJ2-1	TGTGCCAGCAGCCGCAGACAGGGGCCCGAGCAGTTCTTC	CASSRRQGPEQFF